This TCR beta chain was recorded in a study of CD8+CD57+ T cells in acquired aplastic anemia. About the research overall: Sorting CD4+ and CD8+ cells gave DNA averaging about 3.3 ug. The study's findings and limits: The study identified roughly 31 CD8+ CDR3 sequences shared by patients and controls.

The TCR beta profiling, which covered VDJ combination and CDR3 sequence, was carried out using genomic DNA as the template. TCRdb fed the reads into MiXCR, producing one record per CDR3 protein. This repertoire shows roughly 500,000 distinct CDR3 sequences, over 25% found once; its top ten account for 0.82%. This clonotype was observed a few times. As yet, its antigen is unknown. Per germline, CDR1 SGDLS and CDR2 YYNGEE. V was shortened by 3 bases and J by 0 bases, with 13 bases between the two germline ends. CDR3 length: 16 residues. All sequencing subjects had displayed CD8+CD57+ cell expansion on flow cytometry. The patients, all of them, had severe acquired aplastic anemia.

This clonotype was obtained from a human donor with aplastic anemia. The sample consisted of sorted CD4+, CD8+, or CD8+CD57+ T cells (not recorded which) from PBMCs. The chain carries TRBV9 and TRBJ1-3, with D perhaps TRBD1 (6 bases). Here the CDR3 reads CASSDTTGSSGNTIYF. DNA for the CDR3: TGTGCCAGCAGCGACACAACAGGGAGCTCTGGAAACACCATATATTTT.